A selection of T cell receptor beta chains follows, all from one sample in a study of response to subunit inactivated influenza vaccine. MiXCR, applied by TCRdb to the RT-PCR reads, yields one record per CDR3 protein. Of 500,000 to 600,000 distinct CDR3 sequences in the sample, less than 8% were seen once. Sequenced here: PBMCs from blood, sampled about 23 months after vaccination. These receptors came from a man in his fifties or sixties who received an inactivated influenza vaccine. Each CDR3 is given with its conserved first and last residue. Each record gives: clone size, V gene, J gene, D gene, CDR3 protein, CDR3 DNA. The D gene is left open where the match is weak. Clone sizes are given selectively: once, few, many, or a class where the clone is expanded.

few	TRBV21-1	TRBJ2-4	-	CASSTRARDFKNIQYF	TGTGCCAGCAGCACTAGAGCCCGGGACTTCAAAAACATTCAGTACTTC
-	TRBV12-3/TRBV12-4	TRBJ1-1	-	CASRGLNPSEAFF	TGTGCCAGCAGGGGCTTAAACCCCTCTGAAGCTTTCTTT
many	TRBV14	TRBJ1-6	-	CASSQVTGRNSPLHF	TGTGCCAGCAGCCAAGTTACAGGGAGGAATTCACCCCTCCACTTT
-	TRBV9	TRBJ2-5	-	CASSVGSGTWETQYF	TGTGCCAGCAGCGTAGGCTCAGGGACATGGGAGACCCAGTACTTC
-	TRBV20-1	TRBJ1-6	-	CSARTLMTPLHF	TGCAGTGCTAGGACCTTAATGACTCCCCTCCACTTT
-	TRBV5-6	TRBJ2-2	-	CASSLGVSQLNTGELFF	TGTGCCAGCAGCTTGGGTGTGTCGCAGCTGAACACCGGGGAGCTGTTTTTT
-	TRBV20-1	TRBJ2-5	TRBD1	CSARSAGTGSLETQYF	TGCAGTGCTAGATCCGCCGGGACAGGGTCTCTGGAGACCCAGTACTTC
-	TRBV7-6	TRBJ2-7	TRBD1	CASSDPGQGGPYEQYF	TGTGCCAGCAGTGACCCGGGACAGGGAGGTCCCTACGAGCAGTACTTC
many	TRBV20-1	TRBJ2-7	TRBD2	CSARGASGLSYEQYF	TGCAGTGCTAGAGGGGCTAGCGGCCTCTCCTACGAGCAGTACTTC
many	TRBV6-1	TRBJ2-2	-	CASSQAVAGELFF	TGTGCCAGCAGCCAAGCCGTGGCCGGGGAGCTGTTTTTT
few	TRBV7-2	TRBJ2-5	TRBD2	CASSSGGTIPLAAQYF	TGTGCCAGCAGCTCCGGAGGGACTATACCCCTAGCGGCCCAGTACTTC
-	TRBV12-3/TRBV12-4	TRBJ1-1	-	CASSLEGSYTEAFF	TGTGCCAGCAGTTTGGAAGGGTCTTACACTGAAGCTTTCTTT
-	TRBV4-2	TRBJ2-5	TRBD2	CASSQETSGQETQYF	TGTGCCAGCAGCCAAGAGACTAGCGGTCAAGAGACCCAGTACTTC
few	TRBV5-1	TRBJ2-3	TRBD1	CASSDQGASTDTQYF	TGCGCCAGCAGCGATCAGGGGGCTAGCACAGATACGCAGTATTTT
-	TRBV3-1	TRBJ1-1	TRBD1	CAISPRWTGFSVATEAFF	TGTGCCATCAGTCCCCGATGGACAGGGTTTTCGGTGGCCACTGAAGCTTTCTTT
-	TRBV4-1	TRBJ2-3	TRBD1	CASSQDRTGGFSTDTQYF	TGCGCCAGCAGCCAAGATCGGACAGGGGGTTTTTCCACAGATACGCAGTATTTT
few	TRBV5-6	TRBJ1-2	-	CASSFDRGQGYTF	TGTGCCAGCAGCTTTGACCGGGGTCAAGGCTACACCTTC
few	TRBV14	TRBJ1-5	-	CASSQFPSGPQHF	TGTGCCAGCAGCCAATTTCCCTCGGGCCCCCAGCATTTT
-	TRBV6-4	TRBJ2-1	TRBD1	CASTRDRDDSYNEQFF	TGTGCCAGCACCCGTGACAGGGACGACTCCTACAATGAGCAGTTCTTC
few	TRBV20-1	TRBJ2-6	-	CSAPPPPGTISGANVLTF	TGCAGTGCTCCCCCACCGCCCGGGACAATCTCTGGGGCCAACGTCCTGACTTTC
few	TRBV5-1	TRBJ2-5	-	CASSFTPMGETQYF	TGCGCCAGCAGCTTTACTCCCATGGGAGAGACCCAGTACTTC
-	TRBV12-3/TRBV12-4	TRBJ2-6	-	CASSLVGLVTGANVLTF	TGTGCCAGCAGTTTAGTAGGGTTGGTAACTGGGGCCAACGTCCTGACTTTC
-	TRBV20-1	TRBJ2-7	-	CSARDPQGVYEQYF	TGCAGTGCTAGAGATCCACAGGGTGTCTACGAGCAGTACTTC
few	TRBV29-1	TRBJ1-2	-	CSVEDHYYRDYGYTF	TGCAGCGTTGAAGATCATTACTACCGGGACTATGGCTACACCTTC
few	TRBV5-1	TRBJ2-3	-	CASSVPGSDTQYF	TGCGCCAGCAGCGTGCCGGGATCAGATACGCAGTATTTT
-	TRBV7-2	TRBJ2-7	-	CASSAPSSYEQYF	TGTGCCAGTTCGGCCCCCAGCTCCTACGAGCAGTACTTC
-	TRBV4-3	TRBJ2-5	TRBD1	CASSQDYARGHETQYF	TGCGCCAGCAGCCAAGATTACGCCAGGGGGCACGAGACCCAGTACTTC
few	TRBV5-1	TRBJ2-7	-	CASSQRTANYEQYF	TGCGCCAGCAGCCAGAGGACAGCCAACTACGAGCAGTACTTC
-	TRBV12-3/TRBV12-4	TRBJ2-3	-	CASSLFRASSTDTQYF	TGTGCCAGCAGTTTGTTTAGGGCCTCTAGCACAGATACGCAGTATTTT
few	TRBV20-1	TRBJ1-6	-	CSAIKQRGGNSPLHF	TGCAGTGCTATAAAACAGCGGGGAGGGAATTCACCCCTCCACTTT
-	TRBV20-1	TRBJ1-3	TRBD1	CSARSQGTGNGNTIYF	TGCAGTGCTAGATCTCAAGGGACAGGGAATGGAAACACCATATATTTT
-	TRBV5-1	TRBJ2-7	TRBD1	CASSRTGVF	TGCGCCAGCAGCCGGACAGGGGTCTTC
many	TRBV10-3	TRBJ1-4	-	CAISEPTGEKLFF	TGTGCCATCAGTGAGCCTACAGGGGAAAAACTGTTTTTT
few	TRBV5-6	TRBJ2-7	TRBD2	CASSPPGLAVYEQYF	TGTGCCAGCAGCCCCCCGGGACTAGCGGTATACGAGCAGTACTTC
many	TRBV27	TRBJ2-5	-	CASSPQIADQETQYF	TGTGCCAGCAGTCCACAGATAGCAGACCAAGAGACCCAGTACTTC
few	TRBV12-3/TRBV12-4	TRBJ2-3	-	CASTTISSDTDTQYF	TGTGCCAGCACCACAATCTCCTCCGACACAGATACGCAGTATTTT
few	TRBV5-1	TRBJ2-1	TRBD1	CASRGTVIDEQFF	TGCGCCAGCAGAGGGACAGTTATTGATGAGCAGTTCTTC
many	TRBV27	TRBJ2-1	-	CASSLTANQYNEQFF	TGTGCCAGCAGTTTAACTGCTAACCAGTACAATGAGCAGTTCTTC
many	TRBV10-2	TRBJ2-5	-	CASSDIRETQYF	TGCGCCAGCAGTGATATCAGGGAGACCCAGTACTTC
-	TRBV5-1	TRBJ2-5	-	CASSEKQGLRETQYF	TGCGCCAGCAGCGAGAAGCAGGGTTTAAGAGAGACCCAGTACTTC
many	TRBV24-1	TRBJ2-1	-	CATRPGWENEQFF	TGTGCCACCAGGCCAGGGTGGGAGAATGAGCAGTTCTTC
-	TRBV9	TRBJ2-2	TRBD2	CASSVVYSGGPGELFF	TGTGCCAGCAGCGTAGTATATAGCGGGGGGCCCGGGGAGCTGTTTTTT
-	TRBV27	TRBJ1-1	-	CASSYKLVTEAFF	TGTGCCAGCAGTTACAAGTTGGTCACTGAAGCTTTCTTT
-	TRBV7-8	TRBJ2-1	-	CASSFSELRVRVRNNEQFF	TGTGCCAGCAGCTTCTCTGAGTTAAGGGTCCGTGTTCGGAACAATGAGCAGTTCTTC
-	TRBV6-5	TRBJ2-1	TRBD1	CASSQLAGTGRNEQFF	TGTGCCAGCAGTCAACTCGCCGGGACAGGACGCAATGAGCAGTTCTTC
-	TRBV6-5	TRBJ1-5	-	CASSKRGQPQHF	TGTGCCAGCAGTAAGAGGGGCCAGCCCCAGCATTTT
-	TRBV4-2	TRBJ2-7	-	CASSQLSEAPYEQYF	TGTGCCAGCAGCCAATTGAGTGAGGCCCCTTACGAGCAGTACTTC
-	TRBV29-1	TRBJ1-2	TRBD1	CSVTLGQDYGYTF	TGCAGCGTTACCCTAGGACAGGACTATGGCTACACCTTC
-	TRBV10-3	TRBJ2-3	TRBD2	CAINQAGGPRSDTQYF	TGTGCCATCAACCAAGCGGGAGGGCCAAGGTCAGATACGCAGTATTTT
many	TRBV3-1	TRBJ1-2	-	CASSPNLWTATVGYTF	TGTGCCAGCAGCCCCAACTTATGGACCGCCACGGTCGGCTACACCTTC
-	TRBV4-1	TRBJ2-1	TRBD1	CASSPQGTHNEQFF	TGCGCCAGCAGCCCACAGGGGACCCACAATGAGCAGTTCTTC
few	TRBV12-3/TRBV12-4	TRBJ2-1	TRBD1	CASSLGTGSGEQFF	TGTGCCAGCAGTTTAGGGACAGGGTCCGGTGAGCAGTTCTTC